This T cell receptor (beta chain) was identified in a study of blood T cell repertoires in COVID-19. Study details: Whether acute or convalescent, the COVID-19 samples came from the United States, Italy and Spain. Sample material is recorded as cDNA or gDNA derived from T cells, B-cell-depleted T cells, or PBMCs.

V lost 2 bases, J lost 0 bases, and 18 bases lay in between. Germline V gene lookup returns CDR1 SGHKS and CDR2 YYEKEE (reference sequence). The CDR3 covers 18 residues. As handled by the study authors: How many nucleated cells were present was estimated from reference gene primer amplification. Measured with immunoSEQ multiplex PCR; TCRdb has only the in-frame clones, and not every one. The V and J calls and clone size are taken from that table; D and trimming were inferred from the DNA. This sample yields about 240,000 clones, of which around 90% are seen a single time; roughly 0.89% belongs to the top ten. Seattle patients were enrolled during active infection and followed longitudinally.

Input material: peripheral blood. The gene calls are TRBV5-5 and TRBJ1-5; D gene unclear. This TCR was recovered from a man aged 30 to 45 with COVID-19, enrolled during active disease. The CDR3 loop is CASSFGPDWFYSNQPQHF. The CDR3 nucleotides read TGTGCCAGCAGCTTTGGCCCTGACTGGTTCTATAGCAATCAGCCCCAGCATTTT.